Given below is one TCR beta chain in context. The antigen is unknown. This specimen belongs to a study of T cell responses to AZD1222 COVID-19 vaccine. In the study overall: Whether given at about 4 or about 12 weeks, second doses were pooled.

From germline, CDR1 is LGHNA and CDR2 YSLEER. This CDR3 spans 15 amino acids. V lost 0 bases to trimming and J lost 4 bases; unmatched junction nucleotides: 3. Assay used: immunoSEQ multiplex PCR; TCRdb lists only in-frame clones, some missing. The sample lists about 180,000 clones; approximately 90% were seen once. Findings of the study overall: Clonal diversity was possibly underestimated; the donors were predominantly white British and more often female. Along spike, vaccine-associated CD4 TCRs were found throughout, with dominance at 160-218 and 743-854. No day 14 peak samples; only post-peak repertoires were characterized.

This chain uses TRBV4-3 with TRBJ2-1; 7 nucleotides agree with TRBD2. The input for sequencing was peripheral blood, taken on day 0 of AZD1222 vaccination. The sequence was collected from an adult in good health. DNA of the CDR3: TGCGCCAGCAGCCAAGAAACGGGGGGATACAATGAGCAGTTCTTC. It yields the protein CASSQETGGYNEQFF.